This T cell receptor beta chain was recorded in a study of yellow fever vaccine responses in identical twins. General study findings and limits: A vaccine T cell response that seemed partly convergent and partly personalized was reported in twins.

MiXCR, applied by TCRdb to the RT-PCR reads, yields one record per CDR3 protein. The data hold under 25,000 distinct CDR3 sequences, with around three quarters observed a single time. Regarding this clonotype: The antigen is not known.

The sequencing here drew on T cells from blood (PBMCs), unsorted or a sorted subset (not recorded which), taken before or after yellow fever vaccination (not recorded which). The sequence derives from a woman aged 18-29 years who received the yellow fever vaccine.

CDR3 nucleotide sequence: TGTGCCAGCTCCCACCGTTCGATCTTAACAGGGAGTCAGCCCCAGCATTTT. Encoded protein: CASSHRSILTGSQPQHF. This chain joins TRBV18 and TRBJ1-5; D is possibly TRBD1 (6 bases). The length of the CDR3 is 17 residues. The germline V gene encodes CDR1 KGHSH and CDR2 LQKENI. The V gene lost 6 bases and the J gene lost 6 bases, with 24 bases spanning the gap. The full variable domain, its missing parts supplied by reference TRBV18 and TRBJ1-5, is NAGVMQNPRHLVRRRGQEARLRCSPMKGHSHVYWYRQLPEEGLKFMVYLQKENIIDESGMPKERFSAEFPKEGPSILRIQQVVRGDSAAYFCASSHRSILTGSQPQHFGDGTRLSIL.